The 15 T cell receptor beta chains below come from one sample, sequenced in a study of blood T cell repertoires in COVID-19. The repertoire was sequenced with immunoSEQ multiplex PCR; TCRdb's copy has only in-frame clones and lacks some. The data show fewer than 250,000 clones, 65% to 90% seen once. The sequenced sample was peripheral blood. The receptor source for this set is a man between 50 and 59 years old with COVID-19, enrolled during active disease.

This clone was seen a single time. V usage is TRBV4-2 and J usage is TRBJ2-5; 7 bases are shared with TRBD2. The trim removed 5 bases at V and 3 bases at J, leaving 6 bases unmatched. This CDR3 is built from 14 residues. Germline-derived CDR1 and CDR2 are LGHNA and YNFKEQ. The CDR3 loop is CASSLGGGEETQYF. CDR3 in DNA: TGTGCCAGCAGCTTAGGCGGGGGTGAAGAGACCCAGTACTTC.

For the CDR3, the DNA is TGTGCCAGCAGCTTGGGGGGGACAGGCGCTGGTTATGGCTACACCTTC. This encodes CASSLGGTGAGYGYTF. The V and J genes are TRBV7-2 and TRBJ1-2; 8 nucleotides match TRBD1. J lost 5 bases, V lost 3 bases, and 11 bases had no gene match. The CDR3 consists of 16 residues. CDR1 is SGHTA and CDR2 is FQGNSA in the germline V gene.

V gene TRBV10-3 combines with J gene TRBJ2-7; 14 bases are a match to TRBD2. CDR3 size: 15 residues. CDR1 and CDR2 from the germline V gene are ENHRY and SYGVKD. The trim removed 8 bases at V and 7 bases at J, leaving 10 bases unmatched. The CDR3 sequence is CAIRKGLAGAGEQYF. The CDR3 coding sequence is TGTGCCATCCGCAAGGGACTAGCGGGAGCGGGGGAGCAGTACTTC.

The V gene is TRBV7-9, the J gene TRBJ2-7, with D maybe TRBD2 (5 bases). Trimming left V 1 base short and J 3 bases short, with 10 bases between. CDR3 length: 14 residues. The germline V gene has CDR1 SEHNR and CDR2 FQNEAQ (reference sequence). CDR3 DNA sequence: TGTGCCAGCAGCTTAGATGGGAGTATCTACGAGCAGTACTTC. Protein: CASSLDGSIYEQYF. Full variable domain (missing parts from reference TRBV7-9 and TRBJ2-7): DTGVSQNPRHKITKRGQNVTFRCDPISEHNRLYWYRQTLGQGPEFLTYFQNEAQLEKSRLLSDRFSAERPKGSFSTLEIQRTEQGDSAMYLCASSLDGSIYEQYFGPGTRLTVT.

The rearrangement uses TRBV6-5 and TRBJ2-7; 10 bases map to TRBD2. J was trimmed by 3 bases and V by 6 bases; bases with no gene match: 8. Germline CDR1 and CDR2: MNHEY and SVGAGI. This CDR3 contains 15 residues. This chain's CDR3 is CASSQSGLALYEQYF. The CDR3 coding sequence is TGTGCCAGCAGCCAATCGGGACTAGCGCTCTACGAGCAGTACTTC.

The chain couples TRBV7-3 to TRBJ2-7, with D hard to call. Trimming removed 2 bases from V and 6 bases from J, with 11 bases in between. The germline V gene has CDR1 SGHTA and CDR2 FQGTGA. The CDR3 has 13 residues. This CDR3 reads CASSLWYSSEQYF. The DNA for the CDR3 is TGTGCCAGCAGCTTATGGTATAGTTCCGAGCAGTACTTC.

The V call is TRBV6-5, the J call TRBJ1-2, with 9 bases identical to TRBD1. The V gene end was trimmed by 7 bases and the J gene end by 6 bases; junction bases not matched to a gene: 9. Germline CDR1 MNHEY, CDR2 SVGAGI. The CDR3 covers 14 residues. This chain's CDR3 is CASTDNWDRDGYTF. The CDR3 DNA reads TGTGCCAGCACCGATAACTGGGACAGGGATGGCTACACCTTC.

The chain recombines TRBV10-1 with TRBJ1-3; 8 nucleotides line up with TRBD1. The CDR3 loop spans 19 amino acids. Germline V gene data show CDR1 as WNHNN and CDR2 as SYGVQD (reference sequence). Trimming at V came to 5 bases and at J to 4 bases, leaving 19 bases not matched to a gene. CDR3 nucleotide sequence: TGCGCCAGCAGTCCCGCCGGCCCCGGACAGGGAAGCTCGGGAAACACCATATATTTT. It is translated as CASSPAGPGQGSSGNTIYF.

This clone was found once. The V call is TRBV15, the J call TRBJ2-1, with TRBD1 matching over 12 bases. The CDR3 contains 15 residues. J lost 8 bases, V lost 5 bases, and 7 bases had no gene match. Germline lookup yields CDR1 LNHNV and CDR2 YYDKDF (reference sequence). The CDR3 nucleotides are TGTGCCACCAGCTGGGGACAGGGGGCTCGCGATGAGCAGTTCTTC. This translates into CATSWGQGARDEQFF.

The chain is built from TRBV7-3 and TRBJ2-2, with D possibly matching TRBD1 (6 bases). The CDR3 consists of 14 residues. Trimming removed 5 bases from V and 6 bases from J, with 13 bases in between. The germline CDR1 and CDR2 sequences are SGHTA and FQGTGA. The CDR3 sequence is CASSANTGPGELFF. The CDR3 coding sequence is TGTGCCAGCAGCGCCAACACAGGGCCCGGGGAGCTGTTTTTT.

This clone was observed a handful of times. V and J are TRBV5-4 and TRBJ1-3, with a weak D call TRBD1 (5 bases). The germline V gene has CDR1 SGHNT and CDR2 YYREEE (reference sequence). The CDR3 has 15 residues. Between the trimmed V and J ends, which lost 4 bases and 0 bases, there was a span of 11 bases. CDR3 sequence reads: CASSTDTRSGNTIYF. In DNA, the CDR3 is TGTGCCAGCAGCACGGACACCCGCTCTGGAAACACCATATATTTT.

This chain uses TRBV12-5 with TRBJ2-7, with 8 nucleotides matching TRBD1. There are 16 residues in the CDR3. The ends lost 1 base at V and 4 bases at J; junction bases unmatched: 9. Germline CDR1 LGHNT, CDR2 FRNRAP. CDR3 DNA sequence: TGTGCTAGTGGTTTGGCGACGGGACAGGTGGAGTACGAGCAGTACTTC. It translates to CASGLATGQVEYEQYF. The full variable domain, with the rest looked up from reference TRBV12-5 and TRBJ2-7, is DARVTQTPRHKVTEMGQEVTMRCQPILGHNTVFWYRQTMMQGLELLAYFRNRAPLDDSGMPKDRFSAEMPDATLATLKIQPSEPRDSAVYFCASGLATGQVEYEQYFGPGTRLTVT.

This clone was seen only once. The chain employs TRBV10-1 and TRBJ2-7, with D unclear. The germline V gene encodes CDR1 WNHNN and CDR2 SYGVQD (reference sequence). Between the trimmed V and J ends, which lost 0 bases and 2 bases, there was a span of 14 bases. The CDR3 consists of 16 residues. The CDR3 DNA is TGCGCCAGCAGTGAGTCAACGAAACAGTGCACCTACGAGCAGTACTTC. Translation gives CASSESTKQCTYEQYF.

The rearrangement links TRBV6-1 to TRBJ2-7; D gene unclear. V was clipped by 1 base and J by 0 bases, with 7 bases between them. This CDR3 has 14 amino acids. Germline CDR1 MNHNS, CDR2 SASEGT. CDR3 DNA sequence: TGTGCCAGCAGTGAAGTGTACAGCTCCTACGAGCAGTACTTC. Its protein is CASSEVYSSYEQYF.

This rearrangement joins TRBV28 to TRBJ1-3; D may be TRBD1 (6 bases). The germline V and J ends were trimmed by 6 bases and 0 bases, with 12 bases remaining between them. From germline, CDR1 is MDHEN and CDR2 SYDVKM. There are 15 residues in the CDR3. The CDR3 sequence is CASRTRTVSGNTIYF. The CDR3, as DNA: TGTGCCAGCAGAACTAGGACAGTCTCTGGAAACACCATATATTTT.